This T cell receptor beta chain comes out of a study of OX40 agonist ivuxolimab in advanced cancers. About the study: A diagnosis of hepatocellular carcinoma, melanoma, renal cell or head and neck cancer was present in dose-escalation patients. Three dose-escalation patients had partial responses: one with hepatocellular carcinoma and two with cutaneous melanoma.

This CDR3 comprises 15 residues. Only a few counts were recorded for this clone. As yet, its antigen is unknown. Whole-study results and caveats: Low levels of normalized T-cell clonal expansion also appeared in some nonresponders.

TCRdb's table, derived via immunoSEQ multiplex PCR, lists solely in-frame clones and lacks some. The data show tens of thousands of clones, about 86% seen once. The TCR was taken from an adult with an advanced solid tumor such as melanoma, head and neck, liver or kidney cancer. Material: CD4+ or CD8+ T cells sorted from blood, obtained in a trial of the OX40 agonist ivuxolimab. The chain has TRBV21-1 and TRBJ1-6. TRBV21-1 is shown as a pseudogene. The CDR3 DNA reads TGTGCCAGCAGCAAAGCGCAAGGAGATAATTCACCCCTCCACTTT. Amino acids: CASSKAQGDNSPLHF.